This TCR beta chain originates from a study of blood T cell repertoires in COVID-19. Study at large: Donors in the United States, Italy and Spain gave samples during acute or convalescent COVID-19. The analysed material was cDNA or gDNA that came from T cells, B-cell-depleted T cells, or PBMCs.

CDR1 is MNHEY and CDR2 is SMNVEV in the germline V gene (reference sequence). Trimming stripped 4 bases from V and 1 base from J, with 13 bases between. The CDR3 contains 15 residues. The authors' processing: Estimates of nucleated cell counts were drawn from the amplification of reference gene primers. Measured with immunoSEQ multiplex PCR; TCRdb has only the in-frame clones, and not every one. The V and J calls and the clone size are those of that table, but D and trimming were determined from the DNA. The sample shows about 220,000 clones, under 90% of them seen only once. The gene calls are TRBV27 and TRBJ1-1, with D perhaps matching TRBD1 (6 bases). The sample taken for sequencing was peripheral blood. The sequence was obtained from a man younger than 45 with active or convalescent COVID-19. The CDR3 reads CASSSRTDGNTEAFF. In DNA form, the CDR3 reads TGTGCCAGCAGTTCCAGGACAGACGGGAACACTGAAGCTTTCTTT.